The present T cell receptor (beta chain) was sequenced within a study of neurological immune-mediated disorders. Points from the study as a whole: The greatest degree of TCR clonal expansion was observed in HTLV-1-associated myelopathy, with the lowest in multiple sclerosis, below that of healthy controls.

The unsorted libraries were produced from 2 million PBMCs held at -80 C. The sample holds many counts of this clonotype. The antigen is undetermined. TCRdb passed the 5' RACE reads through MiXCR, listing each CDR3 protein once. The repertoire has about 84,000 distinct CDR3 sequences, about 9.3% of them found once; the top ten carry about 1.7%. The sequence was obtained from a man aged 40-50 years in good health. Material: PBMCs.

The CDR3 bases are TGTGCCAGCAGCTACCTCTGGGACAGCACCGGGGAGCTGTTTTTT. Amino acids: CASSYLWDSTGELFF. J is TRBJ2-2 and V is TRBV5-5; TRBD1 aligns across 7 bases. From germline, CDR1 is SGHKS and CDR2 YYEKEE (reference sequence). The CDR3 length is 15 residues. The V segment lost 3 bases and the J segment 4 bases; nucleotides outside the gene matches: 6.